This T cell receptor (beta chain) was retrieved from a study of shared clonotypes between healthy human individuals. Across the study: CD4 naive and CD4 memory each took three plates per donor, while CD8 naive took two and CD8 memory one.

Authors' processing steps: As immunoSEQ supplied junction-only sequences (without quality scores), filtering differed. Assay: immunoSEQ multiplex PCR; the TCRdb copy retains only in-frame clones and omits some. The D gene and trimming were derived from the DNA, and the V and J assignments and clone size from that table. The data contain 100,000 to 120,000 clones, around 68% of them singletons. Study-wide findings and caveats: Depth was large, yet rarefaction showed that sorted-subset sequencing was incomplete.

Details on this clone: Its specificity is unknown.

From germline, CDR1 is SGHKS and CDR2 YYEKEE (reference sequence). Trimming removed 3 bases from V and 3 bases from J, with 13 bases in between. There are 14 residues in the CDR3. Sequencing was carried out using memory CD8+ T cells sorted from blood. The subset was: CD45RO+ cells pooled with CCR7-negative TemRA cells. This clonotype was sampled from a woman younger than 45 in good health. V usage is TRBV5-5 and J usage is TRBJ2-7; D might be TRBD1 (5 bases). The CDR3 DNA sequence: TGTGCCAGCAGCTATCACCGGACAAACTACGAGCAGTACTTC. Its protein product is CASSYHRTNYEQYF.